The TCR beta chain described here comes from a study of blood T cell repertoires in COVID-19. Study summary: Samples representing acute and convalescent COVID-19 were sourced from the United States, Italy and Spain. T cells, B-cell-depleted T cells, or PBMCs provided the cDNA or gDNA that served as material.

Authors' methods: How many nucleated cells were present was estimated from reference gene primer amplification. The protocol was immunoSEQ multiplex PCR, while the TCRdb copy is restricted to in-frame clones and leaves out a portion. The DNA gave D and trimming, while V, J and clone size come from that table. This sample has roughly 200,000 clones; 87% occur once, and the top ten carry under 25%. The CDR3 length is 14 residues. The germline CDR1 and CDR2 sequences are SQVTM and ANQGSEA. After removal of 4 bases from V and 3 bases from J, the junction contained 5 bases not matched to a gene. The chain combines TRBV29-1 with TRBJ2-7; 11 bases fit TRBD1. The sample comprised peripheral blood. The clonotype comes from a man in his fifties or sixties with active or convalescent COVID-19. CDR3 in DNA: TGCAGCGTTGTTGTTGGGACAGGGGGCTACGAGCAGTACTTC. As protein: CSVVVGTGGYEQYF.